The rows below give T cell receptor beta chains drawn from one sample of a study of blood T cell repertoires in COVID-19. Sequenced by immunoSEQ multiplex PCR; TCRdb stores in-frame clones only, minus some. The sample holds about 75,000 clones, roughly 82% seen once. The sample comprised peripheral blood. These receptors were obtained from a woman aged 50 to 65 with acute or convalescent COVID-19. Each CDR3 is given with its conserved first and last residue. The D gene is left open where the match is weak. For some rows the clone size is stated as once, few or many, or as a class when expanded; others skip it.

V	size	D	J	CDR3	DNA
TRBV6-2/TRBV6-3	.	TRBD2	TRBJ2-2	CASSPLAEHTGELFF	TGTGCCAGCAGCCCACTAGCGGAGCACACCGGGGAGCTGTTTTTT
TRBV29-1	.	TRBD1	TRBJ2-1	CSVEAGGGSNEQFF	TGCAGCGTTGAAGCAGGGGGTGGTTCCAATGAGCAGTTCTTC
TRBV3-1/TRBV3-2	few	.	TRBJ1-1	CASTWGMNTEAFF	TGTGCCAGCACCTGGGGCATGAACACTGAAGCTTTCTTT
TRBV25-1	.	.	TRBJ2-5	CASSDRVKETQYF	TGTGCCAGCAGTGACAGGGTGAAAGAGACCCAGTACTTC
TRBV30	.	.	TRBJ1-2	CAWSTGNPGYTF	TGTGCCTGGAGCACAGGGAACCCTGGCTACACCTTC
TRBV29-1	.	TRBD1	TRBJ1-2	CSVGGSDRDYGYTF	TGCAGCGTTGGGGGCTCGGACAGGGACTATGGCTACACCTTC
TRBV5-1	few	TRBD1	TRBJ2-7	CASSAIGQGAEQYF	TGCGCCAGCAGCGCGATTGGACAGGGGGCCGAGCAGTACTTC
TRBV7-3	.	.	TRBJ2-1	CASSSDTYNEQFF	TGTGCCAGCAGCTCTGACACCTACAATGAGCAGTTCTTC
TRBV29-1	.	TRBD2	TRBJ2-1	CSVFSGRINEQFF	TGCAGCGTTTTTAGCGGGAGAATAAATGAGCAGTTCTTC
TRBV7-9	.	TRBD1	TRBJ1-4	CASSLGGTGGATNEKLFF	TGTGCCAGCAGCTTAGGCGGGACAGGGGGAGCAACTAATGAAAAACTGTTTTTT
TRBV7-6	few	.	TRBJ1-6	CASSTFTAGSPLHF	TGTGCCAGCAGCACCTTCACGGCGGGTTCACCCCTCCACTTT
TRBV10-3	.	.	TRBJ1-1	CAISTSQVNTEAFF	TGTGCCATCAGTACCTCTCAGGTGAACACTGAAGCTTTCTTT
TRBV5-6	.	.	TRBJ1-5	CASSFSGYSNQPQHF	TGTGCCAGCAGCTTTTCAGGTTATAGCAATCAGCCCCAGCATTTT
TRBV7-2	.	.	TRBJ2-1	CASSLGGLNNEQFF	TGTGCCAGCAGCTTAGGCGGGCTGAACAATGAGCAGTTCTTC
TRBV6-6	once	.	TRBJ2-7	CASRNSPYEQYF	TGTGCCAGCAGGAACAGTCCCTACGAGCAGTACTTC
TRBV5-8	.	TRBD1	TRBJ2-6	CASDPTGGHPGANVLTF	TGTGCCAGCGACCCGACAGGGGGCCATCCTGGGGCCAACGTCCTGACTTTC
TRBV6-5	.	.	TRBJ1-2	CASSYGQNYGYTF	TGTGCCAGCAGCTATGGACAGAACTATGGCTACACCTTC
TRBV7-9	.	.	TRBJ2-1	CASSQVEQFF	TGTGCCAGCAGCCAGGTGGAGCAGTTCTTC
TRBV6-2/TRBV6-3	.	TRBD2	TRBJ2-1	CASSYRTGRAGGPHEQFF	TGTGCCAGCAGTTACCGGACAGGCCGAGCGGGAGGGCCTCATGAGCAGTTCTTC
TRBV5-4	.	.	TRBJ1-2	CASSLERGTGYTF	TGTGCCAGCAGCTTGGAGCGGGGTACTGGCTACACCTTC
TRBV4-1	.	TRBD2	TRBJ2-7	CASSRLAGNSYEQYF	TGCGCCAGCAGTCGACTAGCGGGTAACTCCTACGAGCAGTACTTC
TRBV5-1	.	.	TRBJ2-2	CASSYRFRDSNGELFF	TGCGCCAGCAGTTATCGATTCCGGGACTCTAACGGGGAGCTGTTTTTT
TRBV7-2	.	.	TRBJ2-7	CASSLDGSYEQYF	TGTGCCAGCAGCTTAGACGGTTCCTACGAGCAGTACTTC
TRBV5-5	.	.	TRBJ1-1	CASARVGGNTEAFF	TGTGCCAGCGCACGAGTCGGTGGGAACACTGAAGCTTTCTTT
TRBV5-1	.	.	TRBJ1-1	CASSSNSGQTLNTEAFF	TGCGCCAGCAGCTCGAACTCAGGACAGACCTTGAACACTGAAGCTTTCTTT
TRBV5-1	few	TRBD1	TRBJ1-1	CASSTGTGIMWAEAFF	TGCGCCAGCAGCACCGGGACAGGGATCATGTGGGCTGAAGCTTTCTTT
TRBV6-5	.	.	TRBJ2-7	CASSQDSSSYEQYF	TGTGCCAGCAGCCAAGACAGTTCCTCCTACGAGCAGTACTTC
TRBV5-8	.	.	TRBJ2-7	CASSLVGGPSYEQYF	TGTGCCAGCAGCTTGGTAGGGGGACCCTCCTACGAGCAGTACTTC
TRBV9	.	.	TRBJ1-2	CASSAQGALGYGYTF	TGTGCCAGCAGCGCACAGGGTGCCTTGGGCTATGGCTACACCTTC
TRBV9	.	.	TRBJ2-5	CASSVQGLETQYF	TGTGCCAGCAGCGTGCAGGGGCTCGAGACCCAGTACTTC
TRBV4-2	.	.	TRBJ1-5	CASSQDWGRGNQPQHF	TGTGCCAGCAGCCAAGATTGGGGCAGGGGCAATCAGCCCCAGCATTTT
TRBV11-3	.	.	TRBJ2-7	CASSLDQAGEQYF	TGTGCCAGCAGCTTAGATCAGGCGGGGGAGCAGTACTTC
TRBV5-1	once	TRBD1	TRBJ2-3	CASSLATGDTQYF	TGCGCCAGCAGCTTGGCGACAGGGGATACGCAGTATTTT
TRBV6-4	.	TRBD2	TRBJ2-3	CATGTSGGLTDTQYF	TGTGCCACCGGGACTAGCGGGGGACTCACAGATACGCAGTATTTT
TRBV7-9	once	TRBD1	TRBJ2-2	CASGPRGTVLGELFF	TGTGCCAGCGGCCCCAGGGGGACAGTCCTCGGGGAGCTGTTTTTT
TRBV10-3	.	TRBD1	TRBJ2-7	CAIGRDRTFYEQYF	TGTGCCATCGGAAGGGACAGGACTTTCTACGAGCAGTACTTC
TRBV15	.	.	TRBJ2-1	CATAPRASVGNEQFF	TGTGCCACCGCCCCCAGGGCCTCCGTTGGGAATGAGCAGTTCTTC
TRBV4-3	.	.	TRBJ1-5	CASSQGAGDNQPQHF	TGCGCCAGCAGCCAAGGGGCAGGGGACAATCAGCCCCAGCATTTT
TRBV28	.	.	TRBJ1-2	CASGHTHTF	TGTGCCAGCGGCCACACCCACACCTTC
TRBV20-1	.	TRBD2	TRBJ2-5	CSASPSGGAVTQYF	TGCAGTGCTAGTCCCAGCGGGGGGGCTGTGACCCAGTACTTC
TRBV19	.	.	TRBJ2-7	CASSSPGLATYEQYF	TGTGCCAGTAGTTCCCCGGGACTTGCAACCTACGAGCAGTACTTC
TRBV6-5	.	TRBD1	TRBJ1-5	CASKIQGALDQPQHF	TGTGCCAGCAAGATACAGGGGGCACTTGATCAGCCCCAGCATTTT
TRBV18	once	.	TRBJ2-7	CASSQGVGEQYF	TGTGCCAGCTCACAGGGGGTAGGCGAGCAGTACTTC
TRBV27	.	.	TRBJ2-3	CASAGVDTQYF	TGTGCCAGTGCCGGGGTGGATACGCAGTATTTT
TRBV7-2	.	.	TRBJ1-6	CASSFSQGWSPLHF	TGTGCCAGCAGCTTCTCGCAGGGTTGGTCACCCCTCCACTTT